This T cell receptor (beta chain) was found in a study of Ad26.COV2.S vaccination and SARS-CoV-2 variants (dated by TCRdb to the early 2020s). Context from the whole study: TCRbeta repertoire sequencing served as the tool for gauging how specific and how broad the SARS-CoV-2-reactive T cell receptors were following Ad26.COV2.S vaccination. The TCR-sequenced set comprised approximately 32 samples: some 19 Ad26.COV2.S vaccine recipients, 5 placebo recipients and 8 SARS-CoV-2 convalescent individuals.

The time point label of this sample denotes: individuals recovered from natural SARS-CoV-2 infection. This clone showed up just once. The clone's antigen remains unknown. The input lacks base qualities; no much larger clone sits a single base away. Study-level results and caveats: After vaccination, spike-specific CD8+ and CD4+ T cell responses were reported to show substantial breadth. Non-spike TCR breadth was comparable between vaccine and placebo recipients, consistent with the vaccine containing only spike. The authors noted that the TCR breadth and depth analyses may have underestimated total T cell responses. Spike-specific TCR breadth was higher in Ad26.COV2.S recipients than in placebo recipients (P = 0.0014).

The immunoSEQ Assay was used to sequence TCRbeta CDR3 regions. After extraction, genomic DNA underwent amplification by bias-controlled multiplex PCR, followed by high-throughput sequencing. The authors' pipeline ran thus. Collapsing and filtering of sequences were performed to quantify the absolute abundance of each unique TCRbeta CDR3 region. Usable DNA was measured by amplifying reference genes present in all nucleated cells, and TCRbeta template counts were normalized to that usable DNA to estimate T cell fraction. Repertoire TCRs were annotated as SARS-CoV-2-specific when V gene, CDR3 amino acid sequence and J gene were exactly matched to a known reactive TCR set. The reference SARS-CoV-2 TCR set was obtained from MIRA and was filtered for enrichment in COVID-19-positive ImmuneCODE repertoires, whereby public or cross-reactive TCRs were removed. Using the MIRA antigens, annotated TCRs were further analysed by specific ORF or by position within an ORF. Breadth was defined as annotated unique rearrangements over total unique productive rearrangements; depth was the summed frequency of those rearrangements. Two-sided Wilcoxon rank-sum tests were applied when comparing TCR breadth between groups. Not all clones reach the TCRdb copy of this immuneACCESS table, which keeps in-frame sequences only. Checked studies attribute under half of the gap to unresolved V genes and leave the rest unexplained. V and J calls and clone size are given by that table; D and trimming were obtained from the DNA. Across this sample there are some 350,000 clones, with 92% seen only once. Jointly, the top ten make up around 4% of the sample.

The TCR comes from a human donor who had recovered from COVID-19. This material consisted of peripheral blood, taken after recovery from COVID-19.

The bases read TGTGCCAGCAGCTTAGGCCGGGGGGGCCTCAAACTTGAAGCTTTCTTT. This sequence encodes CASSLGRGGLKLEAFF. Rearrangement joined TRBV13 to TRBJ1-1, with a tentative D gene TRBD1 over 6 matching bases. V loses 0 bases of germline sequence and J loses 7 bases, and the interval between the two ends is 18 bases. Sequences PRHDT (CDR1) and FYEKMQ (CDR2) are obtained from the germline V gene (reference sequence). Including cysteine and phenylalanine, the CDR3 has 16 amino acids. Of the read, only the CDR3 DNA is kept; its 48 bases are in frame from base 1.